This T cell receptor beta chain was sequenced during a study of T cells in tuberculosis. Concerning this clone itself: Its antigen is undetermined.

Findings and limits, study-wide: A GMM-specific repertoire classifier reached roughly 90% accuracy, AUROC 0.85 to 0.95. The TCR-beta difference was not significant; alpha differences partly reflected length.

V shed 3 bases and J 2 bases; nucleotides not matched to a gene: 3. Germline V gene sequence: CDR1 LNHNV, CDR2 YYDKDF (reference sequence). This CDR3 contains 14 residues. Unsorted cryopreserved PBMC were sequenced, averaging about 92,000 T cells per clinical donor. Assay: immunoSEQ multiplex PCR; the TCRdb copy retains only in-frame clones and omits some. The data hold about 37,000 clones, with 94% observed a single time. This chain connects TRBV15 to TRBJ1-1, with 7 bases fitting TRBD1. Sequenced: PBMCs. The TCR sequence derives from a donor aged 10-35 years with latent tuberculosis or without tuberculosis infection. Some clones in this sample may be carry-over from other donors' samples. In DNA, the CDR3 is TGTGCCACCAGCAGCAGACAGGGAAACACTGAAGCTTTCTTT. Translated, it gives CATSSRQGNTEAFF.